The entry that follows covers one T cell receptor (beta chain) sequence. This clone was detected a few times. Its antigen target is currently unknown. No quality values exist for individual bases; no much larger clone is one base distant. Measured from the cysteine to the phenylalanine, the CDR3 is 18 residues long. Only the CDR3 DNA stays, 54 bases, in frame from base 1. The germline V gene encodes CDR1 GTSNPN and CDR2 SVGIG (reference sequence). After removal of 1 base from V and 4 bases from J, the junction retains 14 bases not matched to a gene. Genomic DNA was isolated from the sorted cells so that the TCRbeta CDR3 region could be sequenced. TCRbeta CDR3 regions were sequenced using the immunoSEQ Assay. The immuneACCESS repertoire file appears here via TCRdb, limited to in-frame rearrangements. These files lack a portion of the clones; in checked studies, under half of the deficit traces to unresolved V genes, and the cause of the others is not known. For this sample the table gives roughly 91,000 clones, of which 80% to 90% were detected only once. The top ten constitute approximately 0.8% of the sample.

This sample was taken from a study of OX40 agonist ivuxolimab in advanced cancers. Context from the whole study: Ivuxolimab was an agonistic, fully human IgG2 monoclonal antibody directed against OX40 (CD134), a costimulatory receptor. Partial responses occurred in three dose-escalation patients: two with cutaneous melanoma and one with hepatocellular carcinoma. The dose-escalation cohort was around 84% male with a mean age of about 65 years, ranging from roughly 20 to 80. Peripheral TCRbeta sequencing was intended to test whether TCR sequence diversity was altered and clonal T-cell expansion was caused by ivuxolimab. Among the approximately 50 dose-escalation patients, some 19 had hepatocellular carcinoma, approximately 15 melanoma, 9 renal cell carcinoma and 9 head and neck cancer. The paper describes the monotherapy dose-escalation part (N of about 52 patients) of the phase I trial of ivuxolimab. Patients were allowed to have had prior anti-PD-1, anti-PD-L1 or anti-CTLA-4 therapy, and approximately 39% of the dose-escalation patients had been treated with checkpoint inhibitors. Intravenous ivuxolimab was administered to patients every 2 weeks at six dose levels: 0.01, 0.1, 0.3, 1.5, 3 and 10 mg/kg.

The trial excluded patients who had a history of autoimmune disease or who were on systemic immunosuppression. In every dose cohort, peripheral blood was drawn for TCR sequencing at baseline, cycle 4 day 1, and cycle 7 day 1. The samples were taken from a phase I, first-in-human, multicenter, open-label dose-escalation trial of ivuxolimab. Adults with locally advanced or metastatic melanoma, renal cell, hepatocellular, or head and neck squamous cell carcinoma were enrolled in the trial. Before TCR sequencing, CD4+ T cells and CD8+ T cells from peripheral blood were sorted into separate populations. The paper's findings and limits, for the study overall: Clonal expansion of both CD4+ and CD8+ blood T cells was observed from baseline to week 6 at doses 0.1 to 3.0 mg/kg. Low levels of normalized T-cell clonal expansion were also seen in some nonresponding patients. The antigen specificity of the clonally expanded peripheral T cells was not determined. After ivuxolimab, expanded clones were on average more numerous among CD8+ T cells than among CD4+ T cells. In the 0.1-3.0 mg/kg groups, partial responders were among the patients with the lowest normalized peripheral clonal expansion, particularly in CD8+ T cells.

The receptor's source is an adult with an advanced solid tumor such as melanoma, head and neck, liver or kidney cancer. Sequenced material: CD4+ or CD8+ T cells sorted from blood, taken in a trial of the OX40 agonist ivuxolimab. The rearranged segments are TRBV30 and TRBJ1-1, with 11 bases in between that match TRBD1. The nucleotides read TGTGCCTGGAGTGACCCCCGGGACAGGGGGAAACGGGGCACTGAAGCTTTCTTT. This gives the protein CAWSDPRDRGKRGTEAFF.